A selection of T cell receptor beta chains follows, all from one sample in a study of tumor-infiltrating lymphocytes in primary liver carcinoma. One entry per CDR3 protein results from TCRdb running MiXCR on the multiplex PCR reads. This table holds approximately 60,000 distinct CDR3 sequences, just over 70% found once. Sequencing used liver tumor tissue from sampling region 2. Source of these receptors: a man between 40 and 49 years old with primary liver carcinoma and hepatitis B virus infection. The CDR3 runs from the conserved cysteine through the conserved F or W. D genes are given only for firm matches. Some rows mark clone size as missing; the rest say once, few, many or name a class of expanded clone.

>TRBJ2-6|.|TRBV11-2|TRBD1
CASNMGGDRGISLSGANFLTF
TGTGCCAGCAACATGGGGGGAGACAGGGGCATTTCCCTCTCTGGGGCCAACTTCCTGACTTTC
>TRBJ2-3|large|TRBV5-1|.
CASRGAGPDTQYF
TGCGCCAGCAGAGGCGCAGGGCCAGATACGCAGTATTTT
>TRBJ1-1|once|TRBV5-5|.
CASSPGRGFWTEAFF
TGTGCCAGCAGCCCTGGACGGGGTTTTTGGACTGAAGCTTTCTTT
>TRBJ1-4|.|TRBV11-2|.
CAGSKTPVGTNEKLCF
TGTGCCGGTAGCAAGACTCCAGTAGGAACAAATGAAAAACTGTGTTTT
>TRBJ2-2|.|TRBV10-3|TRBD1
CTIRGRDDTGELFF
TGTACCATCAGGGGGCGGGACGACACCGGGGAGCTGTTTTTC
>TRBJ2-7|.|TRBV4-3|.
CTSNQDRGAGDEQYF
TGCACCAGCAACCAAGATAGGGGGGCGGGAGACGAGCAGTACTTC
>TRBJ2-5|.|TRBV18|.
CASTPPNSRGSETQYF
TGTGCCAGCACACCACCGAATAGTAGGGGGTCGGAGACCCAGTACTTC
>TRBJ2-1|.|TRBV11-2|.
CASIPQRKGLGEQFF
TGCGCCAGCATCCCCCAGCGGAAGGGATTGGGTGAGCAGTTCTTC
>TRBJ2-5|.|TRBV29-1|.
CSVGGISVSRETQYF
TGCAGCGTTGGTGGGATTAGCGTGAGTAGGGAGACCCAGTACTTC
>TRBJ1-1|.|TRBV29-1|.
CSDRTGISEAFF
TGCAGTGATCGAACAGGAATAAGTGAAGCTTTCTTT
>TRBJ2-3|.|TRBV6-5|TRBD1
CASSYFHPGTGTQYF
TGTGCCAGCAGTTACTTCCACCCAGGGACAGGTACGCAATATTTT
>TRBJ2-1|few|TRBV28|.
CASSFELNEQFF
TGTGCCAGCAGTTTTGAGCTGAATGAGCAGTTCTTC
>TRBJ2-5|once|TRBV11-2|TRBD1
CASSLTTGGSEEAQYF
TGTGCCAGCAGCTTAACAACAGGGGGCTCGGAGGAGGCCCAGTACTTC
>TRBJ2-3|.|TRBV12-3/TRBV12-4|TRBD1
CDSRGTGGYTQYF
TGTGACAGCAGGGGGACAGGGGGCTATACGCAGTATTTT
>TRBJ2-7|.|TRBV10-3|.
CAISAGNSRPEQYF
TGTGCCATCAGTGCGGGGAACAGTCGGCCCGAGCAGTACTTT
>TRBJ2-1|many|TRBV24-1|.
CATSANLAGLQFF
TGTGCCACCAGTGCCAATCTCGCGGGGCTACAGTTCTTC
>TRBJ2-3|.|TRBV11-2|.
CVSSQQPINATDTQYF
TGTGTCAGCAGCCAACAACCCATCAACGCCACAGATACGCAGTATTTT
>TRBJ1-1|.|TRBV29-1|.
CSVEDSGTEAFF
TGCAGTGTTGAAGATTCGGGCACTGAAGCTTTCTTT
>TRBJ2-5|.|TRBV12-3/TRBV12-4|TRBD1
CASSPRDRGGETQYF
TGTGCCAGCAGTCCCAGGGACAGGGGTGGGGAGACCCAGTACTTC
>TRBJ1-1|.|TRBV6-6|TRBD1
CPSSETGVRTEAFF
TGTCCCAGTAGTGAGACAGGGGTAAGGACTGAAGCTTTCTTT
>TRBJ1-1|.|TRBV12-3/TRBV12-4|.
CASRRSGRMNTEAFF
TGTGCCAGCAGGAGGTCAGGGAGGATGAACACTGAAGCTTTCTTT
>TRBJ2-7|once|TRBV12-3/TRBV12-4|.
CASAARGHNYEQHF
TGTGCCAGCGCTGCCCGGGGACACAATTACGAGCAGCACTTC
>TRBJ1-5|.|TRBV4-1|.
CASSQEGRGSNQPHHF
TGTGCCAGCAGCCAAGAAGGACGGGGGAGCAATCAGCCCCACCATTTT
>TRBJ2-5|many|TRBV5-6|TRBD1
CASSTGQGQETQYF
TGTGCCAGCAGCACAGGACAGGGGCAAGAGACCCAGTACTTC
>TRBJ2-4|once|TRBV12-3/TRBV12-4|.
CASSLFQNIQYF
TGTGCCAGTAGTTTGTTCCAAAACATTCAGTACTTC